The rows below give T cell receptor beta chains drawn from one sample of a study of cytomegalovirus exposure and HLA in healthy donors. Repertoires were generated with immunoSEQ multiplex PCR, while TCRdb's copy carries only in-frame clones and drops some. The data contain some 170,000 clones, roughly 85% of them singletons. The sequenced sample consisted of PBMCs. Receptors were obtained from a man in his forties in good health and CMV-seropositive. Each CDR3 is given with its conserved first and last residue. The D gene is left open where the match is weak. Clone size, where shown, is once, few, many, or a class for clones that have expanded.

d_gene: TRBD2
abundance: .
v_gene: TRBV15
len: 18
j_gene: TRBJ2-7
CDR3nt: TGTGCCACCAGCAGAGAAGGTGTGGGGACTAGCGGAGCTTGGGAGCAGTACTTC
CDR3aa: CATSREGVGTSGAWEQYF

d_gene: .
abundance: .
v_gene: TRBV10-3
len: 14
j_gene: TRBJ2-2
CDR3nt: TGTGCCATCAGTGAGGGAGAGAGCACCGGGGAGCTGTTTTTT
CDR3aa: CAISEGESTGELFF

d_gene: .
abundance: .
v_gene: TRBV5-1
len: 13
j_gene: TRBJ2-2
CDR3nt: TGCGCCAGCAGCTCCCGGGACACCGGGGAGCTGTTTTTT
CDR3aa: CASSSRDTGELFF

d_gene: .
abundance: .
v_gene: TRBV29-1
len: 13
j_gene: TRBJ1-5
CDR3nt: TGCAGCGCCGCGGGGGGGATCAATCAGCCCCAGCATTTT
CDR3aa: CSAAGGINQPQHF

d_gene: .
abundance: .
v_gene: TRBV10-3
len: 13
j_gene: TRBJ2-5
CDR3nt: TGTGCCATCAGCTCCGGGACAAGTGAGACCCAGTACTTC
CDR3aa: CAISSGTSETQYF

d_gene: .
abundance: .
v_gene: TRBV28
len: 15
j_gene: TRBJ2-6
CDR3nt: TGTGCCAGCAGTAAAACAGGCTCTGGGGCCAACGTCCTGACTTTC
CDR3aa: CASSKTGSGANVLTF

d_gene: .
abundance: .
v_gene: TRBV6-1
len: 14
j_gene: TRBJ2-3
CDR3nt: TGTGCCAGCACCGCACGACTCATCACAGATACGCAGTATTTT
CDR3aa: CASTARLITDTQYF

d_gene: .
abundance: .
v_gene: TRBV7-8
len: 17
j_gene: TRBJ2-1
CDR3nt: TGTGCCAGCAGCCTACCCCCTTTCCTGAGGGGGGGGCATGAGCAGTTCTTC
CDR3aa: CASSLPPFLRGGHEQFF

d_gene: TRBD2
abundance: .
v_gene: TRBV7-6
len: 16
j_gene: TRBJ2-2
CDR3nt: TGTGCCAGCAGCCCTAGCGGATACGCGAACACCGGGGAGCTGTTTTTT
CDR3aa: CASSPSGYANTGELFF

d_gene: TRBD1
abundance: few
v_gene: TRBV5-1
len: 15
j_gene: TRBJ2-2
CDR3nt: TGCGCCAGCAGCCCCCGACAGGGGAGTACCGGGGAGCTGTTTTTT
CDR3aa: CASSPRQGSTGELFF

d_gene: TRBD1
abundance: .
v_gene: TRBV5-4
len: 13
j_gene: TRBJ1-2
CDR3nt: TGTGCCAGCAGCACAGGGGAAGACTATGGCTACACCTTC
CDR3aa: CASSTGEDYGYTF

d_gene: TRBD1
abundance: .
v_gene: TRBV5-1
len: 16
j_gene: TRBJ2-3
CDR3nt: TGCGCCAGCAGCAACAAACAGGGGGCAGGGGCAGATACGCAGTATTTT
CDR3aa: CASSNKQGAGADTQYF

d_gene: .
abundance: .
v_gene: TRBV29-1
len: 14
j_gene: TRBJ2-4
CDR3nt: TGCAGCGTTGTGGAGACACTAGCCAAAAACAGTCAGTACTTC
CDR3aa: CSVVETLAKNSQYF

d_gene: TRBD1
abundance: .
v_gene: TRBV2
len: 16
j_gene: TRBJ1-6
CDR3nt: TGTGCCAGCAGCCGAGACAGGGGTAGGAATAATTCACCCCTCCACTTT
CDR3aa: CASSRDRGRNNSPLHF

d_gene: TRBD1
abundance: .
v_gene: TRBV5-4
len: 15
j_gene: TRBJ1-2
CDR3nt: TGTGCCAGCAGCGGGGGGACAGTTACTAACTATGGCTACACCTTC
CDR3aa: CASSGGTVTNYGYTF

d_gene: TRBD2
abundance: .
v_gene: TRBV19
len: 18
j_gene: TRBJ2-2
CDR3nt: TGTGCCAGTAGTATAGGACTAGCGGGAGGTATTGGCACCGGGGAGCTGTTTTTT
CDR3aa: CASSIGLAGGIGTGELFF

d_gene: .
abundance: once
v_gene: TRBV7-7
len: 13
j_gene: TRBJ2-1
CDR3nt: TGTGCCAGCAGCTTAGCGTGGGGCCGGGAGCCGTTCTTC
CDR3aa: CASSLAWGREPFF

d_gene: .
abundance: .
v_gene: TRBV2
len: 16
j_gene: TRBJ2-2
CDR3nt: TGTGCCAGTAGCTGGGCTGGGGCCGCGAACACCGGGGAGCTGTTTTTT
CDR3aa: CASSWAGAANTGELFF

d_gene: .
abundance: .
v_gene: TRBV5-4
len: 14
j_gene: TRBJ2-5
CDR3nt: TGTGCCAGCAGCCTGGGACAAATCCAAGAGACCCAGTACTTC
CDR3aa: CASSLGQIQETQYF

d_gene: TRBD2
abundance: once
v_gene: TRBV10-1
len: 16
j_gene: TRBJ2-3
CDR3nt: TGCGCCAGCAGTGAAGGGACTAGCGGGAGTTCGGATACGCAGTATTTT
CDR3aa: CASSEGTSGSSDTQYF

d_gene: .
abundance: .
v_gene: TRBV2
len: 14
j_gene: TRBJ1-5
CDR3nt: TGTGCCAGCAGTAAACAGGGAGTAGATCAGCCCCAGCATTTT
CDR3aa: CASSKQGVDQPQHF

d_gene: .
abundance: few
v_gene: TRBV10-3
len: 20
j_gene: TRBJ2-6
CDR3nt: TGTGCCATCAGTGAGTCTGGTATGAGGAGCGCATACTCTGGGGCCAACGGCCTGACTTTC
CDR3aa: CAISESGMRSAYSGANGLTF

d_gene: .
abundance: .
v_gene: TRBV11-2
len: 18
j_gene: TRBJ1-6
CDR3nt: TGTGCCAGCAGCTTCGACAGCGCCCCGAGCTCCTATAATTCACCCCTCCACTTT
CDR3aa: CASSFDSAPSSYNSPLHF

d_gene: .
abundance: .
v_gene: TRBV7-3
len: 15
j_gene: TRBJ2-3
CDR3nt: TGTGCCAGCAGCTTAAAAACAGGGAGAACAGATACGCAGTATTTT
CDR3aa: CASSLKTGRTDTQYF

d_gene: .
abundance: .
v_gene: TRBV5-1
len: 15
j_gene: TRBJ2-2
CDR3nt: TGCGCCAGCAGCTTGGCCCCAGGGCGTACCGGGGAGCTGTTTTTT
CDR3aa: CASSLAPGRTGELFF

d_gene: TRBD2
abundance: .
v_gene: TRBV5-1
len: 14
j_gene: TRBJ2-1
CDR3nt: TGCGCCAGCAGACGGACGGGAGGATCAAATGAGCAGTTCTTC
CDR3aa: CASRRTGGSNEQFF

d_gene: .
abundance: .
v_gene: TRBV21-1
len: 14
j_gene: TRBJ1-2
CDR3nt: TGTGCCAGCAGCTCTCCGACAGGGAGCTATGGCTACACCTTC
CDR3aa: CASSSPTGSYGYTF

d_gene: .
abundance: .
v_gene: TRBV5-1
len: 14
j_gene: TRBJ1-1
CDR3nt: TGCGCCAGCAGCTTGGCCTCGGTGAACACTGAAGCTTTCTTT
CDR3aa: CASSLASVNTEAFF

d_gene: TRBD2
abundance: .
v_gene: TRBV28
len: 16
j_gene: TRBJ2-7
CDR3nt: TGTGCCAGCCATCCCTTGAATGCGGGAGGGCCATACGAGCAGTACTTC
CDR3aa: CASHPLNAGGPYEQYF

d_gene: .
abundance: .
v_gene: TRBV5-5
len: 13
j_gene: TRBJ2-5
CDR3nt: TGTGCCAGCAGCTTGGCTAGCGAGAATTACCAGTACTTC
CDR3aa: CASSLASENYQYF

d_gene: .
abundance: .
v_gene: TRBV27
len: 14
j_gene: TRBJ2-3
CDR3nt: TGTGCCAGCAGTTTAGGGCAGGGGCGGAATACGCAGTATTTT
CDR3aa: CASSLGQGRNTQYF